Listed below are T cell receptor beta chains from one sample, sequenced in a study of blood T cell repertoires in COVID-19. The assay was immunoSEQ multiplex PCR, and TCRdb's table has in-frame clones only and misses some. The data contain 50,000 or so clones, 85% to 90% of them singletons. Sequencing used peripheral blood. The origin of the receptors is a human donor in a cohort sampled during active COVID-19. The CDR3 runs from the conserved cysteine through the conserved F or W. The order of the fields is CDR3 length, D gene, V gene, J gene, CDR3 protein. A D gene is named only where the DNA matches it firmly.

>15|TRBD1|TRBV9|TRBJ1-1
CASSVGNRGLTEAFF
>16|TRBD1|TRBV5-4|TRBJ2-2
CASSSTGTGVTGELFF
>16|-|TRBV7-2|TRBJ2-1
CASSLSAGATYNEQFF
>19|TRBD2|TRBV19|TRBJ2-1
CASSGLTSGGDSSYNEQFF
>13|-|TRBV28|TRBJ2-7
CASSSVSSYEQYF
>14|TRBD1|TRBV6-5|TRBJ1-3
CASSRGQAGNTIYF
>17|TRBD2|TRBV7-2|TRBJ2-1
CASSLGLTSGIYNEQFF
>14|TRBD1|TRBV18|TRBJ1-5
CASSQDRVGQPQHF
>15|-|TRBV6-1|TRBJ2-3
CASSEASVVTDTQYF
>16|TRBD2|TRBV5-4|TRBJ2-1
CASSSPRGGSYNEQFF
>14|TRBD1|TRBV7-9|TRBJ1-2
CASSPAGQGKGYTF
>15|TRBD1|TRBV6-5|TRBJ1-2
CASRKDRVRENGYTF
>15|-|TRBV5-1|TRBJ2-1
CASSFGLGDYNEQFF
>15|-|TRBV2|TRBJ1-5
CASSPRNGINQPQHF
>14|-|TRBV3-1/TRBV3-2|TRBJ1-1
CASSQVVGNTEAFF
>13|-|TRBV18|TRBJ1-2
CASSPRKENGYTF
>15|-|TRBV11-3|TRBJ2-1
CASSSRGAGYNEQFF
>16|TRBD2|TRBV4-2|TRBJ2-3
CASSHLGLVGASTQYF
>15|TRBD1|TRBV30|TRBJ1-5
CAWSPGGQGVQPQHF
>15|-|TRBV3-1/TRBV3-2|TRBJ2-5
CASSQEIDSQETQYF
>15|TRBD1|TRBV9|TRBJ1-3
CASSTSGQAGNTIYF
>11|-|TRBV2|TRBJ2-1
CASSVVDEQFF
>15|TRBD1|TRBV19|TRBJ1-3
CASRNRGTSGNTIYF
>15|TRBD2|TRBV7-2|TRBJ2-2
CASSFGLAGAGELFF
>15|TRBD2|TRBV6-5|TRBJ2-3
CASSPLAGGTDTQYF
>16|TRBD2|TRBV7-2|TRBJ2-1
CASSPRTSGTTHEQFF
>17|-|TRBV19|TRBJ2-6
CASSNNAPGPSANVLTF
>17|TRBD2|TRBV10-3|TRBJ2-4
CAISESDSGRTKNIQYF
>13|TRBD1|TRBV27|TRBJ1-4
CASSRTGGEKLFF
>15|TRBD2|TRBV11-2|TRBJ2-1
CASSFSGTTTLGSFF
>15|TRBD1|TRBV6-2/TRBV6-3|TRBJ2-1
CASSQGALGGDEQFF
>12|-|TRBV6-5|TRBJ2-5
CASSFRAGPQYF
>15|-|TRBV7-7|TRBJ2-3
CASSLSRVVTDTQYF
>16|TRBD2|TRBV4-2|TRBJ2-1
CASSQRLAGGGNEQFF
>17|-|TRBV7-9|TRBJ1-4
CASSLLVGTATNEKLFF
>12|TRBD1|TRBV28|TRBJ1-5
CASTTGVTAQHF
>15|-|TRBV7-2|TRBJ1-2
CASRTDLGAGAHYTF
>13|-|TRBV6-1|TRBJ1-2
CASSEVTDHGYTF
>16|-|TRBV19|TRBJ1-5
CASSIPKGQGNQPQHF
>11|-|TRBV29-1|TRBJ1-1
CSVEQNTEAFF
>14|TRBD1|TRBV13|TRBJ1-5
CASSEGTGNQPQHF
>16|TRBD1|TRBV7-2|TRBJ2-1
CASSLAGTGAYNEQFF
>14|TRBD1|TRBV24-1|TRBJ2-1
CATSDPGQYNEQFF
>13|-|TRBV18|TRBJ1-2
CASSEGLSYGYTF
>17|TRBD1|TRBV7-9|TRBJ1-2
CASSQPFDRGHVYGYTF
>13|TRBD1|TRBV12-3/TRBV12-4|TRBJ2-7
CASSGGQGYEQYF
>15|-|TRBV7-9|TRBJ2-1
CASSPPGSSYNEQFF
>18|TRBD1|TRBV19|TRBJ1-5
CASSILTGGGVGNQPQHF
>14|TRBD1|TRBV30|TRBJ1-1
CAWSADRGFTEAFF